This T cell receptor (beta chain) was profiled in a study of shared clonotypes between healthy human individuals. Details on this clone: What it binds is not known.

The donor population consisted of healthy HIV-negative adults with no recent acute infections or vaccinations. Repertoires were generated with immunoSEQ multiplex PCR, while TCRdb's copy carries only in-frame clones and drops some. The sample consists of some 2,000,000 clones, about 94% of them appearing once. Trimming took 11 bases from V and 0 from J, leaving 11 bases between them. This CDR3 spans 12 amino acids. Looked up from germline, CDR1 is ENHRY and CDR2 is SYGVKD. Study conclusions and caveats: Clonotype sharing among donors, it was expected, would be affected by sequencing depth. The four-donor shared clonotypes exceeded non-shared clonotypes in generation probability, with non-shared ones scoring lower.

The J gene is TRBJ2-7, the V gene TRBV10-3; D may correspond to TRBD1 or TRBD2 (5 bases each). The sample comprised naive CD4+ T cells sorted from blood. Subset of the sample: CD45RA+ positively selected. This receptor was identified in a man aged 18 to 35 in good health. The CDR3, as DNA: TGTGCCGGGGGAGACAGCTCCTACGAGCAGTACTTC. Encoded protein: CAGGDSSYEQYF.